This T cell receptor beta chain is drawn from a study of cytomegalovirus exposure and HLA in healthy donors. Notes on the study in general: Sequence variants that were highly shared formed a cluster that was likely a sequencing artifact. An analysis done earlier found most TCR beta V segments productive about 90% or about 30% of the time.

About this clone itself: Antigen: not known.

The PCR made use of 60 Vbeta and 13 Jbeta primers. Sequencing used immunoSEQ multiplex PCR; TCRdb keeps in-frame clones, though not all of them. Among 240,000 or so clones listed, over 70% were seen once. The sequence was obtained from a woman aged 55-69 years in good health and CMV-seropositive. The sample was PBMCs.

CDR3 amino acids: CASSDYVEGGQPQHF. Here the CDR3 DNA reads TGTGCCAGCAGTGACTACGTGGAGGGGGGGCAGCCCCAGCATTTT. This rearrangement joins TRBV6-1 to TRBJ1-5, with D possibly being TRBD1 (6 bases). The V and J ends lost 3 bases and 7 bases respectively, with 16 bases between them. Looked up from germline, CDR1 is MNHNS and CDR2 is SASEGT. The CDR3 runs 15 residues.